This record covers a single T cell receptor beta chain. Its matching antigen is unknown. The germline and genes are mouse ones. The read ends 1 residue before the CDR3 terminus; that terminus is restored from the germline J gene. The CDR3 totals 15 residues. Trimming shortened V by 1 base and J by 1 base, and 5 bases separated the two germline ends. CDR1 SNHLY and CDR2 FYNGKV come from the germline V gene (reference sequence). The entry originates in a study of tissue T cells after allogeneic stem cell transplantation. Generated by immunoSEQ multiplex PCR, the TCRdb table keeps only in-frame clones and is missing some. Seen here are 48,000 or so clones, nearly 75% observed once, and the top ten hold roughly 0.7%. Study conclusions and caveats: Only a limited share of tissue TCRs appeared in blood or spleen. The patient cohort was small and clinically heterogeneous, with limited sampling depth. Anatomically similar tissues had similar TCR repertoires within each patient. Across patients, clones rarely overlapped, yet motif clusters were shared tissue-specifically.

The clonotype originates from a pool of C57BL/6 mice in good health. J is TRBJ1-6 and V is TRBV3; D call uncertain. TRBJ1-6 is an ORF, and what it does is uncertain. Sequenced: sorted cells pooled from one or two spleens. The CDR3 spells CASSLVGSYNSPLYF. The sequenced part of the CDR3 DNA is TGTGCCAGCAGCTTAGTGGGGTCCTATAATTCGCCCCTCTAC.